Listed below are T cell receptor beta chains from one sample, sequenced in a study of blood T cell repertoires in COVID-19. Clones were read by immunoSEQ multiplex PCR, and TCRdb kept only the in-frame ones, dropping some. The sample includes some 200,000 clones, about 79% of them seen just once. Material for sequencing was peripheral blood. The receptor source for this set is a man in his fifties with active or convalescent COVID-19. Both conserved end residues are part of each CDR3. D genes are given only for firm matches. For some rows the clone size is stated as once, few or many, or as a class when expanded; others skip it.

J gene | D gene | clone size | V gene | CDR3 protein | CDR3 DNA
TRBJ1-4 | . | . | TRBV28 | CASKGPGANEKLFF | TGTGCCAGCAAGGGGCCAGGGGCTAATGAAAAACTGTTTTTT
TRBJ2-7 | TRBD2 | . | TRBV4-1 | CASSQSGLAGGGQYF | TGCGCCAGCAGTCAGAGTGGGCTAGCGGGAGGCGGGCAGTACTTC
TRBJ2-2 | . | . | TRBV10-3 | CAIKTANTGELFF | TGTGCCATCAAGACAGCGAACACCGGGGAGCTGTTTTTT
TRBJ1-3 | . | . | TRBV2 | CASSEQGRNTIYF | TGTGCCAGCAGTGAGCAGGGCCGAAACACCATATATTTT
TRBJ1-2 | . | . | TRBV5-1 | CASSAAGAGNYGYTF | TGCGCCAGCAGCGCCGCCGGGGCGGGGAACTATGGCTACACCTTC
TRBJ1-2 | TRBD1 | . | TRBV7-2 | CASSLVPGTGGSFYGYTF | TGTGCCAGCAGCTTGGTCCCCGGGACAGGGGGCTCATTCTATGGCTACACCTTC
TRBJ1-3 | TRBD1 | once | TRBV27 | CASSSYRGSGNTIYF | TGTGCCAGCAGCTCATACAGGGGCTCTGGAAACACCATATATTTT
TRBJ2-5 | TRBD2 | few | TRBV4-2 | CASSQAGTSGGEETQYF | TGTGCCAGCAGCCAGGCTGGGACTAGCGGGGGGGAAGAGACCCAGTACTTC
TRBJ2-7 | TRBD1 | . | TRBV5-1 | CASSGQDRFSSYEQYF | TGCGCCAGCAGCGGACAGGACAGGTTTAGCTCCTACGAGCAGTACTTC
TRBJ2-7 | TRBD2 | . | TRBV5-1 | CASSPWTSGTSYEQYF | TGCGCCAGCAGCCCCTGGACTAGCGGGACCTCCTACGAGCAGTACTTC
TRBJ2-7 | TRBD2 | . | TRBV5-5 | CASSDRLGTSGIYEQYF | TGTGCCAGCAGCGATCGATTGGGGACTAGCGGGATATACGAGCAGTACTTC
TRBJ2-3 | TRBD2 | . | TRBV6-5 | CASSGLAGGQDTQYF | TGTGCCAGCAGCGGACTAGCGGGGGGACAAGATACGCAGTATTTT
TRBJ2-5 | . | . | TRBV18 | CASSPGQKETQYF | TGTGCCAGCTCACCTGGACAGAAAGAGACCCAGTACTTC
TRBJ1-2 | . | few | TRBV27 | CASSLSPPVYGYTF | TGTGCCAGCAGTTTATCCCCCCCGGTGTATGGCTACACCTTC
TRBJ2-2 | . | once | TRBV12-3/TRBV12-4 | CASSSSGELFF | TGTGCCAGCAGTTCTTCCGGGGAGCTGTTTTTT
TRBJ2-5 | . | . | TRBV5-1 | CASSQKPGQETQYF | TGCGCCAGCAGTCAGAAGCCGGGACAAGAGACCCAGTACTTC
TRBJ1-6 | . | few | TRBV15 | CATSRDGQAVSPLHF | TGTGCCACCAGCAGAGACGGTCAGGCAGTCTCACCCCTCCACTTT
TRBJ1-6 | TRBD1 | . | TRBV5-1 | CASSVGGQGGEPLHF | TGCGCCAGCAGCGTAGGAGGACAGGGGGGAGAACCCCTCCACTTT
TRBJ2-1 | TRBD2 | . | TRBV3-1/TRBV3-2 | CASRASGSNEQFF | TGTGCCAGCAGGGCTAGCGGGAGTAATGAGCAGTTCTTC
TRBJ2-3 | TRBD1 | . | TRBV4-2 | CASSQGLDRAVDTQYF | TGTGCCAGCAGCCAAGGGCTGGACAGGGCAGTAGATACGCAGTATTTT
TRBJ1-5 | . | . | TRBV7-2 | CASSTRSNQPQHF | TGTGCCAGCAGCACACGTAGCAATCAGCCCCAGCATTTT
TRBJ2-2 | TRBD1 | . | TRBV3-1/TRBV3-2 | CASSQGTGGAGELFF | TGTGCCAGCAGCCAAGGGACAGGGGGGGCCGGGGAGCTGTTTTTT
TRBJ2-1 | TRBD2 | . | TRBV7-3 | CASSSVPAGYNEQFF | TGTGCCAGCAGCTCAGTCCCAGCGGGATACAATGAGCAGTTCTTC
TRBJ2-1 | . | . | TRBV7-9 | CASMQATYNEQFF | TGTGCCAGCATGCAGGCCACCTACAATGAGCAGTTCTTC
TRBJ1-6 | . | . | TRBV20-1 | CSASRPLREVSPLHF | TGCAGTGCTAGTAGGCCTTTAAGGGAGGTTTCACCCCTCCACTTT
TRBJ2-1 | TRBD2 | . | TRBV5-1 | CASSLAVAGYNEQFF | TGCGCCAGCAGCTTGGCAGTAGCGGGATACAATGAGCAGTTCTTC
TRBJ2-3 | TRBD2 | . | TRBV7-3 | CASSLTSYASGSTDTQYF | TGTGCCAGCAGCTTAACTTCATATGCTAGCGGGAGCACAGATACGCAGTATTTT
TRBJ1-3 | . | . | TRBV7-9 | CASSAGLHSGNTIYF | TGTGCCAGCAGCGCGGGACTGCACTCTGGAAACACCATATATTTT
TRBJ2-3 | TRBD2 | . | TRBV6-5 | CASRLQAGFTDTQYF | TGTGCCAGCAGACTTCAAGCGGGATTTACAGATACGCAGTATTTT
TRBJ2-7 | TRBD2 | . | TRBV2 | CASSGTSGSEQYF | TGTGCCAGCAGTGGGACTAGCGGGAGCGAGCAGTACTTC
TRBJ2-1 | TRBD2 | . | TRBV11-3 | CASSFSGESNEQFF | TGTGCCAGCAGCTTTAGCGGGGAGTCCAATGAGCAGTTCTTC
TRBJ2-3 | . | . | TRBV7-2 | CASSPGLYGTDTQYF | TGTGCCAGCAGCCCAGGCCTTTACGGCACAGATACGCAGTATTTT
TRBJ2-2 | . | . | TRBV11-3 | CASSLDNWQGNTGELFF | TGTGCCAGCAGCTTAGATAATTGGCAGGGAAACACCGGGGAGCTGTTTTTT
TRBJ2-1 | TRBD2 | . | TRBV3-1/TRBV3-2 | CASSRGLAGGAYNEQFF | TGTGCCAGCAGCCGAGGACTAGCGGGAGGGGCCTACAATGAGCAGTTCTTC
TRBJ1-2 | TRBD1 | . | TRBV18 | CASSRTGGYTF | TGTGCCAGCTCACGGACAGGCGGCTACACCTTC
TRBJ2-5 | TRBD2 | once | TRBV28 | CASSRWDLGGETQYF | TGTGCCAGCAGCCGATGGGACCTGGGAGGGGAGACCCAGTACTTC
TRBJ2-2 | . | . | TRBV2 | CASRASGWTGELFF | TGTGCCAGCAGGGCGTCGGGATGGACCGGGGAGCTGTTTTTT
TRBJ2-3 | TRBD2 | . | TRBV6-2/TRBV6-3 | CASSSSATSGRGTVLDTQYF | TGTGCCAGCAGTTCCTCCGCGACTAGCGGGAGAGGGACCGTACTAGATACGCAGTATTTT
TRBJ2-3 | TRBD2 | . | TRBV5-1 | CASSSGDTQYF | TGCGCCAGCAGTAGCGGGGACACGCAGTATTTT
TRBJ1-5 | . | few | TRBV6-5 | CASSLYSGQPQHF | TGTGCCAGCAGCCTGTACAGTGGGCAGCCCCAGCATTTT
TRBJ1-4 | . | . | TRBV11-2 | CASSEMGGYEKLFF | TGTGCCAGCTCCGAGATGGGGGGGTATGAAAAACTGTTTTTT
TRBJ2-5 | TRBD1 | . | TRBV3-1/TRBV3-2 | CASSQGWDRGLGETQYF | TGTGCCAGCAGCCAAGGGTGGGACAGGGGGCTTGGGGAGACCCAGTACTTC
TRBJ2-7 | TRBD1 | . | TRBV11-2 | CASSLTGGESYEQYF | TGTGCCAGCAGCCTCACAGGGGGCGAATCCTACGAGCAGTACTTC
TRBJ2-2 | TRBD2 | . | TRBV5-4 | CASSLTSGAFDGELFF | TGTGCCAGCAGCTTGACTAGCGGAGCCTTTGACGGGGAGCTGTTTTTT
TRBJ1-2 | TRBD1 | . | TRBV6-5 | CASNLRQGGGYTF | TGTGCCAGCAACCTGAGGCAGGGGGGCGGCTACACCTTC
TRBJ1-2 | TRBD1 | . | TRBV7-3 | CASSLRPGQLANYGYTF | TGTGCCAGCAGCTTAAGACCGGGACAGCTAGCTAACTATGGCTACACCTTC
TRBJ2-2 | TRBD1 | . | TRBV28 | CASRLQGANGELFF | TGTGCCAGCAGGCTACAGGGGGCGAACGGGGAGCTGTTTTTT
TRBJ1-2 | . | . | TRBV5-4 | CASSLDRAYGYTF | TGTGCCAGCAGCTTGGACAGGGCCTATGGCTACACCTTC
TRBJ2-5 | TRBD2 | few | TRBV7-2 | CASSLVAGDWETQYF | TGTGCCAGCAGCTTAGTCGCGGGAGATTGGGAGACCCAGTACTTC
TRBJ2-3 | TRBD1 | . | TRBV28 | CASRPRPGTGYSDTQYF | TGTGCCAGCAGACCTCGACCCGGGACAGGGTACTCAGATACGCAGTATTTT